This TCR beta chain was sequenced for a study of beta chain features in type 1 diabetes. Study findings and constraints: Junctions at VDJ sites from type 1 diabetes patients had fewer insertions and more deletions. Type 1 diabetes patients showed a moderate but significant shortening of TCRB CDR3s in all four CD4+ subsets.

Blood was drawn once from each donor into heparinised tubes. The draws averaged around 0.12 L. This clone was seen a handful of times. What it binds is unknown. Germline V gives CDR1 SGDLS, CDR2 YYNGEE. V was shortened by 2 bases and J by 0 bases, with 12 bases between the two germline ends. The CDR3 loop spans 16 amino acids. Investigators reverse transcribed all isolated RNA, so they sequenced expressed TCRB transcripts. It was found that naive, central memory and regulatory T cell samples averaged approximately 3.6 million reads. TCRdb's table, derived via immunoSEQ multiplex PCR, lists solely in-frame clones and lacks some. This table holds about 370,000 clones, roughly 16% found once.

The clonotype was recovered from a woman in her late teens or twenties in good health. Sequencing input: naive CD4+ T cells from blood. The genes are TRBV9 and TRBJ2-4; TRBD1 might be the D (6 bases). The CDR3 spells CASSVGTGLAKNIQYF. In DNA form, the CDR3 reads TGTGCCAGCAGCGTCGGAACAGGGCTAGCCAAAAACATTCAGTACTTC.